This record covers a single TCR beta chain. Its antigen is unidentified. These data come from a study of cytomegalovirus exposure and HLA in healthy donors. In the study overall: There were 100 million to 120 million unique TCR beta sequences, drawn from about 180 million T cells, in an earlier analysis. Whole-study results and caveats: Links to common viral pathogens appeared, in a later analysis, for several of the most significant clusters. The study had only CMV serostatus as immune exposure information.

Amplification used 60 Vbeta primers and 13 Jbeta primers. Produced via immunoSEQ multiplex PCR; TCRdb's table is partial and in-frame only. The data contain almost 200,000 clones, 75% to 85% of them singletons. Looked up from germline, CDR1 is MDHEN and CDR2 is SYDVKM. This CDR3 contains 18 residues. V lost 7 bases, J lost 5 bases, and 15 bases stayed unmatched. The sample consisted of PBMCs. The origin of this receptor is a woman aged 50 to 65 in good health and CMV-seronegative. The V gene is TRBV28, the J gene TRBJ2-1; 12 positions match TRBD2. CDR3 region: CASNAGTSGFRRDNEQFF. DNA for the CDR3: TGTGCCAGCAACGCCGGGACTAGCGGGTTCCGACGGGACAATGAGCAGTTCTTC.